One T cell receptor beta chain is described in this entry. The method was immunoSEQ multiplex PCR; TCRdb's version includes in-frame clones alone and lacks a portion of them. Altogether about 240,000 clones are present, roughly four fifths being singletons, with the ten largest covering around 3.3%. CDR1 and CDR2 (germline): SGHKS, YYEKEE (reference sequence). The CDR3 is 14 residues long. Trimming pared 4 bases from V and 6 bases from J, leaving 13 bases between. The data were taken from a study of blood T cell repertoires in COVID-19. The TCR comes from a young woman with acute or convalescent COVID-19. The V gene is TRBV5-5, the J gene TRBJ2-2; D may be TRBD2 (6 bases). The sample taken for sequencing was peripheral blood. CDR3 bases: TGTGCCAGCAGCCGAACTAGCTTGGCCGGGGAGCTGTTTTTT. It is translated as CASSRTSLAGELFF.